The 14 T cell receptor beta chains below come from one sample, sequenced in a study of T cells in women clearing cervical HPV infection. Sequencing was performed with immunoSEQ multiplex PCR; in TCRdb, only in-frame clones are kept and a portion is missing. Its table lists fewer than 35,000 clones. The sample comprised blood buffy coat. The source of these receptors is a woman between 18 and 70 years old with a cervical HPV16 infection that either progressed to CIN3+ or cleared (not recorded which).

With respect to this clone: The read ends 3 residues shy of where the CDR3 ends; the end is completed using the germline J gene. The chain carries TRBV18 and TRBJ1-4; maybe TRBD1 (6 bases). V was shortened by 6 bases and J by 6 bases, with 14 bases between the two germline ends. This CDR3 is built from 14 residues. Looked up from germline, CDR1 is KGHSH and CDR2 is LQKENI. The CDR3 loop is CASSGSGHYEKLFF. The covered CDR3 bases are TGTGCCAGCTCCGGTTCGGGACACTATGAAAAA.

Note on this clone: The read ends 3 residues before the CDR3 terminus; that terminus is restored from the germline J gene. The chain employs TRBV18 and TRBJ2-5; D perhaps matches TRBD1 (5 bases). The V end lost 4 bases, the J end lost 5 bases, and 11 bases lay between the germline ends. The CDR3 is made up of 13 amino acids. Germline lookup yields CDR1 KGHSH and CDR2 LQKENI. The part of the CDR3 DNA that was read is TGTGCCAGCTCACAAGGGGTAACTGAGACC. This translates into CASSQGVTET. The complete CDR3 protein is CASSQGVTETQYF.

Of note for this clone: The read is 3 residues too short to cover the CDR3 end, so that end is filled in from the germline J gene. The rearrangement joins TRBV28 to TRBJ2-5, with TRBD2 matching 8 bases. CDR3 length: 15 residues. Germline CDR1 is MDHEN and CDR2 is SYDVKM. The trim removed 6 bases at V and 4 bases at J, leaving 10 bases unmatched. The DNA read from the CDR3 is TGTGCCAGCAGCCGTCAGGGTAGCGGGACAGAGACC. Its protein is CASSRQGSGTET. The full CDR3 reads CASSRQGSGTETQYF.

Notes on this clone: The CDR3 goes on 3 residues after the read ends, and that part is filled in from the germline J gene. The chain links TRBV18 to TRBJ2-4; no firm D call. CDR1 and CDR2 (germline): KGHSH, LQKENI. This CDR3 comprises 18 residues. The CDR3 sequence is CASSPRHQAANSHYGQYF. Partial CDR3 DNA: TGTGCCAGCTCACCACGGCACCAAGCAGCAAATTCCCACTATGGT.

About this clone: The DNA ends 3 residues before the CDR3 does, and the rest of the CDR3 is filled in from the germline J gene. The chain recombines TRBV19 with TRBJ1-2; 8 nucleotides agree with TRBD1. CDR1 and CDR2 (germline): LNHDA, SQIVND (reference sequence). This CDR3 region has 14 residues. The sequenced CDR3 bases are TGTGCCAGTAGTACGACAGGGGCCAAAAACATC. As protein: CASSTTGAKNI. The full CDR3 protein reads CASSTTGAKNIYTF.

Of note for this clone: The read finishes 3 residues shy of the CDR3 end, and the germline J gene is used to complete it. The V call is TRBV30, the J call TRBJ2-3; tentative D call: TRBD2 (5 bases). CDR3 length: 16 residues. CDR1 and CDR2 (germline): GTSNPN, SVGIG (reference sequence). The covered CDR3 bases are TGTGCCGGGCGCTTCGGACGAGGGATGTTCGGGGAGACG. This sequence encodes CAGRFGRGMFGET. From start to end, the CDR3 is CAGRFGRGMFGETQYF.

A word on this clone: From the germline J gene comes the end of the CDR3, since the read stops 3 residues before it. The genes are TRBV6-1 and TRBJ1-2, with 7 bases matching TRBD1. The V gene end was trimmed by 4 bases and the J gene end by 6 bases; junction bases not matched to a gene: 5. CDR1 is MNHNS, CDR2 SASEGT, per germline. This CDR3 contains 13 residues. The CDR3 is CASSGRQGNGYTF. The CDR3 DNA, read in part, is TGTGCCAGCAGTGGACGACAGGGTAATGGC.

This clone is identified as medium-sized (0.01 to 0.1%) from frequency. The CDR3 is cut off 3 residues early in the read; its end comes from the germline J gene. V gene TRBV5-4 combines with J gene TRBJ2-6; D unclear. V was cut by 2 bases and J by 4 bases, with 13 bases left in between. The CDR3 consists of 16 residues. CDR1 and CDR2 (germline): SGHNT, YYREEE (reference sequence). The CDR3: CASSLDFVGGANVLTF. CDR3 bases read: TGTGCCAGCAGCTTAGATTTCGTTGGCGGGGCCAACGTC.

Concerning this clone: With the read ending 3 residues before the CDR3 end, the germline J gene is used to fill in that end. The chain uses TRBV10-3 and TRBJ2-3, with no clear D. The CDR3 is 16 amino acids. CDR1 and CDR2 from the germline V gene are ENHRY and SYGVKD. CDR3 DNA, as far as it was read: TGTGCCATCAGTGAGCACCGAGGATATAGCAATCAGCCG. Translated, it gives CAISEHRGYSNQP. The entire CDR3 sequence reads CAISEHRGYSNQPQYF.

Note on this clone: The junction departs from germline at one end; a sequencing error may be responsible. The CDR3 end is not reached by the read, which stops 3 residues before it; the germline J gene fills it in. The same CDR3 can be traced to other DNA sequences in this sample. The chain is built from TRBV7-8 and TRBJ1-1; 10 bases match TRBD1. CDR1 is SGHVS and CDR2 is FQNEAQ in the germline V gene. CDR3 size: 16 residues. CDR3 DNA, as far as it was read: TGTGCCAGCAGTTTAGTCGGGACAGGGGCTAGCACTGAA. Translated: CASSLVGTGASTE. In full, the CDR3 reads CASSLVGTGASTEAFF.

As to this clone: The observed sequence ends 3 residues before the CDR3 terminus, with the missing tail filled in from the germline J gene. The gene calls are TRBV30 and TRBJ2-3; D is ambiguous. Trimming took 0 bases from V and 6 from J, leaving 4 bases between them. Per the germline V gene, CDR1 is GTSNPN and CDR2 is SVGIG (reference sequence). The CDR3 loop spans 11 amino acids. The CDR3: CAWSVRDTQYF. The CDR3 DNA, read in part, is TGTGCCTGGAGTGTCAGGGATACG.

This clone is called medium-sized based on its frequency. The read is 3 residues too short to cover the CDR3 end, so that end is filled in from the germline J gene. The chain uses TRBV20-1 and TRBJ2-3, with unresolved D. Germline V lookup: CDR1 DFQATT, CDR2 SNEGSKA (reference sequence). This CDR3 is 13 amino acids long. V was pared by 0 bases and J by 3 bases, with 7 bases between. The CDR3 sequence: CSARESRTDTQYF. Partial CDR3 DNA: TGCAGTGCTAGAGAGTCGCGGACAGATACG.

Concerning this clone itself: The CDR3 goes on 3 residues after the read ends, and that part is filled in from the germline J gene. The J gene is TRBJ2-1, the V gene TRBV20-1; D is perhaps TRBD2 (5 bases). Germline V lookup: CDR1 DFQATT, CDR2 SNEGSKA (reference sequence). The CDR3 runs to 15 residues. Trimming cost V 0 bases and J 8 bases, with 17 bases left between them. CDR3: CSARDWERTMDEQFF. CDR3 DNA, as far as it was read: TGCAGTGCTAGAGATTGGGAGCGGACCATGGATGAG.

With regard to this clone: The read gets to within 3 residues of the CDR3 end, and the germline J gene fills in the rest. The V call is TRBV19, the J call TRBJ2-2; TRBD1 might be the D (6 bases). V lost 0 bases and J lost 5, with 10 bases in between. CDR1 and CDR2 from the germline V gene are LNHDA and SQIVND (reference sequence). The CDR3 consists of 15 residues. The part of the CDR3 DNA that was read is TGTGCCAGTAGTATAGAGGGACAATATACCGGGGAG. Its translation is CASSIEGQYTGE. The CDR3, in full, reads CASSIEGQYTGELFF.